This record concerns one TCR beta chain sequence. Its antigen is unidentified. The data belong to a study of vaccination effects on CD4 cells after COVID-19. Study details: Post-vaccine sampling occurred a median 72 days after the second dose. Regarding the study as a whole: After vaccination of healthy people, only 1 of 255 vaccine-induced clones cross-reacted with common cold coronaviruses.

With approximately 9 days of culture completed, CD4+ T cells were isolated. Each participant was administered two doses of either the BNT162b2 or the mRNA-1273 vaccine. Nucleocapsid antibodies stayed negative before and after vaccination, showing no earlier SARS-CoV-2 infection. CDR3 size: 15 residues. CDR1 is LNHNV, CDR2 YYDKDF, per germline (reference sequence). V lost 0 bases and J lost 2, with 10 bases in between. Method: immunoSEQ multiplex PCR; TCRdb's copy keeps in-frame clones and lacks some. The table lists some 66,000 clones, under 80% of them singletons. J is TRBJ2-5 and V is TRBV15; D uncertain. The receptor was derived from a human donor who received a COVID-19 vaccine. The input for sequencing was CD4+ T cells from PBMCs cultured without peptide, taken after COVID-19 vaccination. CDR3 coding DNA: TGTGCCACCAGCAGAGATCGCGGCAAACAAGAGACCCAGTACTTC. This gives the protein CATSRDRGKQETQYF.